A single sample gave rise to the 30 T cell receptor beta chains below, sequenced in a study of blood T cell repertoires in COVID-19. TCRdb's table, derived via immunoSEQ multiplex PCR, lists solely in-frame clones and lacks some. The sample lists about 15,000 clones, 82% occurring once. Sequenced: peripheral blood. The receptors were sampled from a man older than 75 with active or convalescent COVID-19.

The chain recombines TRBV19 with TRBJ1-5; weak D call: TRBD1 (5 bases). Germline CDR1 and CDR2: LNHDA and SQIVND (reference sequence). Between the trimmed V and J ends, which lost 6 bases and 0 bases, there was a span of 15 bases. This CDR3 comprises 16 residues. This CDR3 is CASSRRGTYSNQPQHF. CDR3 bases: TGTGCCAGTAGCAGGCGGGGCACCTATAGCAATCAGCCCCAGCATTTT.

V gene TRBV19 combines with J gene TRBJ1-2; weak D call: TRBD1 (6 bases). The V end was cut by 8 bases, the J end by 4 bases, with 20 bases between. This CDR3 has 15 amino acids. Germline assignment: CDR1 LNHDA and CDR2 SQIVND (reference sequence). The CDR3 DNA reads as TGTGCCAGTCAAGTCACAGGGACATCTTTCTATGGCTACACCTTC. Amino acid sequence: CASQVTGTSFYGYTF. Supplemented by reference TRBV19 and TRBJ1-2, the full variable domain reads DGGITQSPKYLFRKEGQNVTLSCEQNLNHDAMYWYRQDPGQGLRLIYYSQIVNDFQKGDIAEGYSVSREKKESFPLTVTSAQKNPTAFYLCASQVTGTSFYGYTFGSGTRLTVV.

This chain joins TRBV10-3 and TRBJ2-1; 9 bases are shared with TRBD2. V lost 0 bases, J lost 5 bases, and 8 bases stayed unmatched. The CDR3 covers 17 residues. Germline loops: CDR1 ENHRY, CDR2 SYGVKD. The CDR3 region is CAISESRASGDHNEQFF. The CDR3 DNA sequence: TGTGCCATCAGTGAGTCAAGGGCTAGCGGGGACCACAATGAGCAGTTCTTC.

The gene calls are TRBV4-1 and TRBJ1-2; D may be TRBD1 (6 bases). The CDR3 runs 15 residues. The germline gives CDR1 MGHRA, CDR2 YSYEKL. V was cut by 0 bases and J by 0 bases, with 8 bases left in between. DNA of the CDR3: TGCGCCAGCAGCCAAGAAGGGACAACTAACTATGGCTACACCTTC. Protein sequence: CASSQEGTTNYGYTF.

V gene TRBV5-6 combines with J gene TRBJ2-3, with D possibly being TRBD1 (5 bases). With 1 base removed from V and 4 bases from J, the gap between germline ends came to 22 bases. The CDR3 contains 18 residues. The germline CDR1 and CDR2 sequences are SGHDT and YYEEEE. The CDR3 here is CASSLNWADIKMSDTQYF. The CDR3 DNA follows: TGTGCCAGCAGCTTGAATTGGGCGGACATCAAAATGTCAGATACGCAGTATTTT.

Written as DNA, the CDR3 is TGCGCCAGCAGCTTGCGGGGGGCCCGCACAGATACGCAGTATTTT. Amino acid sequence: CASSLRGARTDTQYF. The chain carries TRBV5-1 and TRBJ2-3, with D perhaps TRBD2 (7 bases). Germline loops: CDR1 SGHRS, CDR2 YFSETQ. This CDR3 comprises 15 residues. V gave up 1 base and J gave up 1 base, with 10 bases separating them.

The rearrangement uses TRBV9 and TRBJ2-2; D remains unclear. The CDR3 is 14 amino acids. Per the germline V gene, CDR1 is SGDLS and CDR2 is YYNGEE. V was cut by 4 bases and J by 2 bases, with 9 bases left in between. The CDR3 DNA is TGTGCCAGCAGCACCCGAACAAACACCGGGGAGCTGTTTTTT. Protein product: CASSTRTNTGELFF.

V usage is TRBV2 and J usage is TRBJ2-3; D is possibly TRBD2 (6 bases). The CDR3 totals 14 residues. V lost 6 bases and J 3 bases, leaving 13 bases between the germline ends. CDR1 is SNHLY, CDR2 FYNNEI, per germline. The CDR3 DNA sequence: TGTGCCAGCAGCCGACTAGTCTCGACAGATACGCAGTATTTT. Its protein is CASSRLVSTDTQYF.

This clone occurred once. This rearrangement joins TRBV29-1 to TRBJ2-3, with D hard to call. The ends were cut back, 4 bases at V and 7 bases at J, with 15 bases in the middle. Germline V lookup: CDR1 SQVTM, CDR2 ANQGSEA. CDR3 length equals 13 residues. The CDR3 sequence: CSVAPPTEYTQYF. The CDR3 coding sequence is TGCAGCGTTGCCCCCCCCACGGAGTATACGCAGTATTTT.

J is TRBJ2-7 and V is TRBV20-1; 8 nucleotides match TRBD2. Germline V lookup: CDR1 DFQATT, CDR2 SNEGSKA (reference sequence). V was pared by 3 bases and J by 7 bases, with 14 bases of the junction left unmatched. This CDR3 has 15 amino acids. For the CDR3, the DNA is TGCAGTGCTAGTGGCCCCGGCGGGGGGCCGGGTGAGCAGTACTTC. This encodes CSASGPGGGPGEQYF.

This clone was observed a single time. The gene calls are TRBV25-1 and TRBJ1-1, with 7 bases identical to TRBD1. V shed 5 bases, J shed 10 bases, and the junction held 13 bases outside the gene matches. Germline V CDR1 and CDR2: MGHDK, SYGVNS. The CDR3 runs to 14 residues. In DNA, the CDR3 is TGTGCCAGCAGTAAGGAGGGCCTAGGGGGCAGAGCTTTCTTT. It codes for CASSKEGLGGRAFF.

The genes are TRBV14 and TRBJ1-1, with D unresolved. Trimming took 0 bases from V and 4 from J, leaving 12 bases between them. The CDR3 has 15 amino acids. The germline gives CDR1 SGHDN, CDR2 FVKESK. CDR3 sequence (DNA): TGTGCCAGCAGCCAAGATCTCGGAGGGAGCACTGAAGCTTTCTTT. Its translation is CASSQDLGGSTEAFF.

The chain employs TRBV5-4 and TRBJ1-1; TRBD1 matches 7 bases. The length of the CDR3 is 13 residues. CDR1 and CDR2 from the germline V gene are SGHNT and YYREEE (reference sequence). The junction had 4 bases not matched to a gene; V was cut back by 4 bases and J by 4 bases. CDR3 coding DNA: TGTGCCAGCAGCGGCGGGACAGCCACTGAAGCTTTCTTT. It translates to CASSGGTATEAFF.

The chain links TRBV7-8 to TRBJ1-5; weak D call: TRBD1 (6 bases). V gave up 6 bases and J gave up 3 bases, with 12 bases separating them. The CDR3 runs to 14 residues. Germline CDR1 and CDR2: SGHVS and FQNEAQ. The CDR3 DNA reads as TGTGCCAGCAGTTATACAGGGAACAATCAGCCCCAGCATTTT. Its protein product is CASSYTGNNQPQHF.

The CDR3 spells CASTSSGTANYGYTF. The CDR3 nucleotides are TGTGCCAGCACATCGTCCGGGACAGCTAACTATGGCTACACCTTC. The chain is built from TRBV25-1 and TRBJ1-2; TRBD1 aligns across 7 bases. This CDR3 contains 15 residues. Unmatched junction bases numbered 8, after V lost 7 bases and J lost 0 bases. Germline V gene lookup returns CDR1 MGHDK and CDR2 SYGVNS.

This clone occurred once. The chain uses TRBV11-2 and TRBJ2-4; no firm D call. The CDR3 is 14 residues long. Trimming took off 1 base at V and 0 bases at J, with 4 bases between the two ends. CDR1 SGHAT and CDR2 FQNNGV come from the germline V gene. CDR3 sequence reads: CASSLALAKNIQYF. In DNA, the CDR3 is TGTGCCAGCAGCTTAGCTCTAGCCAAAAACATTCAGTACTTC.

This chain connects TRBV3-1 (or the pseudogene TRBV3-2) to TRBJ2-3, with D unclear. This CDR3 has 16 amino acids. V lost 0 bases, J lost 2 bases, and 12 bases lay in between. Per the germline V gene, CDR1 is LGHDT and CDR2 is YNNKEL (reference sequence). CDR3 coding DNA: TGTGCCAGCAGCCAAGATAACCCACAGATCACAGATACGCAGTATTTT. It specifies CASSQDNPQITDTQYF.

The J gene is TRBJ2-7, the V gene TRBV25-1; TRBD1 might be the D (6 bases). CDR1 and CDR2 (germline): MGHDK, SYGVNS. Trimming cost V 1 base and J 5 bases, with 12 bases left between them. The CDR3 is 14 amino acids. DNA for the CDR3: TGTGCCAGCAGTGAATCGGGCAGGGGCCACGAGCAGTACTTC. Protein sequence: CASSESGRGHEQYF.

The rearrangement uses TRBV10-3 and TRBJ1-2; 11 positions match TRBD1. The germline V gene has CDR1 ENHRY and CDR2 SYGVKD. J gave up 4 bases and V 5 bases, and 9 bases lay outside the gene matches. This CDR3 is 16 amino acids long. DNA of the CDR3: TGTGCCATCAGTCCTCAGGACAGGGGGCCCGGCTATGGCTACACCTTC. Translation gives CAISPQDRGPGYGYTF.

This chain's CDR3 is CSASGTGLNYGYTF. The CDR3, as DNA: TGCAGTGCTAGTGGAACAGGCCTCAACTATGGCTACACCTTC. The chain combines TRBV20-1 with TRBJ1-2; D is perhaps TRBD1 (5 bases). The V end lost 3 bases, the J end lost 2 bases, and 13 bases lay between the germline ends. The length of the CDR3 is 14 residues. Germline-derived CDR1 and CDR2 are DFQATT and SNEGSKA (reference sequence).

The CDR3 coding sequence is TGTGCCAGCAGCTTGGACAGCGACCGTGAAGCTTTCTTT. Its protein is CASSLDSDREAFF. V gene TRBV7-2 combines with J gene TRBJ1-1; a weak D match, TRBD1 (6 bases). Per the germline V gene, CDR1 is SGHTA and CDR2 is FQGNSA. The CDR3 consists of 13 residues. Trimming took 3 bases from V and 7 from J, leaving 12 bases between them.

V usage is TRBV4-1 and J usage is TRBJ1-1; D is perhaps TRBD1 (6 bases). Germline V gene sequence: CDR1 MGHRA, CDR2 YSYEKL. Deletions cut 5 bases from V and 1 base from J, with 14 bases between. This CDR3 is 15 amino acids long. CDR3 region: CASSTYRVANTEAFF. The DNA for the CDR3 is TGCGCCAGCAGCACCTACAGGGTGGCGAACACTGAAGCTTTCTTT.

The rearrangement joins TRBV6-6 to TRBJ2-3, with D maybe TRBD2 (5 bases). The ends were cut back, 8 bases at V and 3 bases at J, with 15 bases in the middle. This CDR3 is built from 14 residues. Looked up from germline, CDR1 is MNHNY and CDR2 is SVGAGI (reference sequence). CDR3 residues: CASGRAAVTDTQYF. CDR3 coding DNA: TGTGCCAGCGGGCGGGCTGCTGTAACAGATACGCAGTATTTT.

In this sample, this clone turned up once. J is TRBJ1-6 and V is TRBV19; D unclear. The V end lost 3 bases, the J end lost 6 bases, and 9 bases lay between the germline ends. The V gene's germline CDR1 is LNHDA and CDR2 SQIVND (reference sequence). The CDR3 sequence is 14 residues long. In nucleotides, the CDR3 is TGTGCCAGTAGTATGTACACCTCTAATTCACCCCTCCACTTT. Protein product: CASSMYTSNSPLHF.

The V gene is TRBV4-3, the J gene TRBJ1-6, with D perhaps matching TRBD1 (5 bases). The CDR3 runs to 16 residues. CDR1 is LGHNA, CDR2 YSLEER, per germline. Trimming stripped 4 bases from V and 6 bases from J, with 16 bases between. The CDR3 sequence: CASSPKTAGRNSPLHF. Written as DNA, the CDR3 is TGCGCCAGCAGCCCAAAGACCGCAGGGCGTAATTCACCCCTCCACTTT.

The chain couples TRBV2 to TRBJ1-2; D possibly corresponds to TRBD1 (6 bases). CDR3 length: 13 amino acids. The germline gives CDR1 SNHLY, CDR2 FYNNEI. Trimming took off 4 bases at V and 6 bases at J, with 12 bases between the two ends. CDR3 sequence: CASSANRDDGYTF. The CDR3 coding sequence is TGTGCCAGCAGTGCTAACAGGGATGATGGCTACACCTTC. The full variable domain, with the rest looked up from reference TRBV2 and TRBJ1-2, is EPEVTQTPSHQVTQMGQEVILRCVPISNHLYFYWYRQILGQKVEFLVSFYNNEISEKSEIFDDQFSVERPDGSNFTLKIRSTKLEDSAMYFCASSANRDDGYTFGSGTRLTVV.

The chain employs TRBV19 and TRBJ1-5; possible D gene TRBD1, 6 bases. V shed 1 base and J shed 6 bases, with 16 bases lying between them. Per germline, CDR1 LNHDA and CDR2 SQIVND (reference sequence). The CDR3 is made up of 16 amino acids. CDR3 coding DNA: TGTGCCAGTAGTATAGGTGGGGGCCTCGGTGCTCAGCCCCAGCATTTT. Protein product: CASSIGGGLGAQPQHF.

V is TRBV7-3 and J is TRBJ2-1; 8 bases are a match to TRBD2. The CDR3 length is 14 residues. V shed 8 bases and J 8 bases; nucleotides not matched to a gene: 11. Per germline, CDR1 SGHTA and CDR2 FQGTGA. The CDR3 sequence is CASGTGTSPYEQFF. The CDR3 DNA is TGTGCCAGCGGGACCGGGACTAGTCCCTATGAGCAGTTCTTC.

There are a few counts of this clone. The CDR3 protein is CASSKPRGYYTGELFF. DNA for the CDR3: TGTGCCAGTAGCAAACCGAGAGGCTACTACACCGGGGAGCTGTTTTTT. The V call is TRBV19, the J call TRBJ2-2, with unresolved D. V shed 6 bases and J shed 3 bases, with 17 bases lying between them. There are 16 residues in the CDR3. Germline V gene sequence: CDR1 LNHDA, CDR2 SQIVND (reference sequence).

The CDR3 nucleotides read TGTGCCAGCAGTGAGTCCACAGGGAATTCACCCCTCCACTTT. Protein: CASSESTGNSPLHF. The rearrangement uses TRBV28 and TRBJ1-6; TRBD1 is a possible D gene (6 bases). In germline, CDR1 is MDHEN, CDR2 SYDVKM. The CDR3 covers 14 residues. The germline V and J ends were trimmed by 5 bases and 7 bases, with 12 bases remaining between them. Full variable domain (missing parts from reference TRBV28 and TRBJ1-6): DVKVTQSSRYLVKRTGEKVFLECVQDMDHENMFWYRQDPGLGLRLIYFSYDVKMKEKGDIPEGYSVSREKKERFSLILESASTNQTSMYLCASSESTGNSPLHFGNGTRLTVT.